This passage covers 10 T cell receptor beta chains from one sample sequenced in a study of cytomegalovirus exposure and HLA in healthy donors. PCR amplification relied on 60 Vbeta primers (plus 13 Jbeta primers). Only in-frame clones appear in the TCRdb table, and some are missing; sequencing was by immunoSEQ multiplex PCR. The sample holds under 300,000 clones, roughly 88% seen once. Sequenced sample: PBMCs. The source of these receptors is a man aged 35 to 55 in good health and CMV-seropositive.

CDR3 protein: CASSQDATGLTGYTF. For the CDR3, the DNA is TGCGCCAGCAGCCAAGATGCAACAGGGCTCACTGGCTACACCTTC. The rearrangement joins TRBV4-3 to TRBJ1-2; D possibly corresponds to TRBD1 (6 bases). Trimming stripped 0 bases from V and 7 bases from J, with 15 bases between. Per the germline V gene, CDR1 is LGHNA and CDR2 is YSLEER. The CDR3 has 15 residues.

The chain employs TRBV28 and TRBJ1-5; no reliable D call. The V gene's germline CDR1 is MDHEN and CDR2 SYDVKM. The CDR3 extends over 13 amino acids. With 3 bases removed from V and 5 bases from J, the gap between germline ends came to 8 bases. The CDR3 sequence: CASSLGGHQPQHF. The CDR3 bases are TGTGCCAGCAGTTTGGGAGGGCATCAGCCCCAGCATTTT.

This chain connects TRBV7-8 to TRBJ2-7; 9 bases align to TRBD2. In germline, CDR1 is SGHVS, CDR2 FQNEAQ. The CDR3 runs to 15 residues. V gave up 4 bases and J gave up 3 bases; unmatched junction bases: 7. The chain's CDR3 is CASSSAGLAFYEQYF. CDR3 bases: TGTGCCAGCAGCTCCGCGGGACTAGCTTTCTACGAGCAGTACTTC.

In this sample, this clone turned up once. The V gene is TRBV19, the J gene TRBJ2-1, with TRBD2 matching 9 bases. CDR3 size: 15 residues. The germline gives CDR1 LNHDA, CDR2 SQIVND (reference sequence). Unmatched junction bases numbered 4, after V lost 1 base and J lost 6 bases. DNA for the CDR3: TGTGCCAGTAGTATAGGTAGACTAGCGGTCAATGAGCAGTTCTTC. Translation gives CASSIGRLAVNEQFF.

The V gene is TRBV5-6, the J gene TRBJ1-5; D unclear. This CDR3 is 12 amino acids long. Trimming took 0 bases from V and 10 from J, leaving 8 bases between them. Germline V gives CDR1 SGHDT, CDR2 YYEEEE. The CDR3 bases are TGTGCCAGCAGCTTGGGACTTTCACCCCAGCATTTT. The encoded protein is CASSLGLSPQHF. Together with reference TRBV5-6 and TRBJ1-5, the CDR3 gives the full variable domain: DAGVTQSPTHLIKTRGQQVTLRCSPKSGHDTVSWYQQALGQGPQFIFQYYEEEERQRGNFPDRFSGHQFPNYSSELNVNALLLGDSALYLCASSLGLSPQHFGDGTRLSIL.

The V call is TRBV6-5, the J call TRBJ1-2; possible D gene TRBD1, 6 bases. V lost 6 bases, J lost 5 bases, and 7 bases lay in between. Germline assignment: CDR1 MNHEY and CDR2 SVGAGI. This CDR3 has 11 amino acids. CDR3 residues: CASRRGYGYTF. The CDR3 DNA follows: TGTGCCAGCAGAAGGGGGTATGGCTACACCTTC.

The chain carries TRBV4-1 and TRBJ2-2; TRBD2 agrees at 7 bases. The CDR3 sequence is 18 residues long. J lost 6 bases, V lost 1 base, and 14 bases had no gene match. CDR1 is MGHRA and CDR2 is YSYEKL in the germline V gene. For the CDR3, the DNA is TGCGCCAGCAGCCAAGTTGCCGTCCTTCCTGGGAGGGCCGGGGAGCTGTTTTTT. Translation: CASSQVAVLPGRAGELFF.

The CDR3 loop reads CASSLTPGRGTSYEQYF. The DNA of the CDR3 is TGTGCCAGCAGTTTGACTCCCGGCAGGGGGACCTCCTACGAGCAGTACTTC. The chain joins TRBV28 to TRBJ2-7; 7 nucleotides match TRBD1. The CDR3 loop spans 17 amino acids. Losses at the gene ends were 3 bases for V and 0 bases for J; bases not matched to a gene: 11. Germline CDR1 MDHEN, CDR2 SYDVKM.

V gene TRBV9 combines with J gene TRBJ2-7, with 12 bases lining up with TRBD2. Germline CDR1 SGDLS, CDR2 YYNGEE. This CDR3 contains 15 residues. J was trimmed by 5 bases and V by 4 bases; bases with no gene match: 7. CDR3 sequence (DNA): TGTGCCAGCAGCCCCCGACTAGCGGGAGTACACGAGCAGTACTTC. It codes for CASSPRLAGVHEQYF.

This rearrangement joins TRBV9 to TRBJ2-1; D may be TRBD1 (5 bases). Trimming removed 3 bases from V and 1 base from J, with 14 bases in between. Germline loops: CDR1 SGDLS, CDR2 YYNGEE. This CDR3 region has 16 residues. In DNA form, the CDR3 reads TGTGCCAGCAGCGGACGAGACAGTCGGTCCTACAATGAGCAGTTCTTC. This sequence encodes CASSGRDSRSYNEQFF.